This T cell receptor beta chain was profiled in a study of blood T cell repertoires in COVID-19. Study overall: The study drew acute and convalescent COVID-19 samples from the United States, Italy and Spain. T cells, B-cell-depleted T cells, or PBMCs provided the cDNA or gDNA that served as material.

Trimming at V came to 5 bases and at J to 3 bases, leaving 5 bases not matched to a gene. Germline CDR1 reads SGHTA; CDR2 reads FQGNSA. The CDR3 totals 14 residues. Study processing details: Scientists estimated how many nucleated cells there were by amplifying reference gene primers. Assay: immunoSEQ multiplex PCR; the TCRdb copy retains only in-frame clones and omits some. That table furnishes V, J and clone size, whereas the DNA furnished D and trimming. The data contain a few hundred thousand clones, approximately 82% of them singletons. The TCR was taken from a woman aged 45-65 years with acute or convalescent COVID-19. Sequencing was carried out using peripheral blood. The rearrangement uses TRBV7-2 and TRBJ1-2; 8 bases line up with TRBD1. The CDR3: CASSVPGGYYGYTF. The CDR3 bases are TGTGCCAGCAGCGTACCAGGGGGCTACTATGGCTACACCTTC.